This T cell receptor beta chain was observed in a study of Ad26.COV2.S vaccination and SARS-CoV-2 variants. Described treatment: some 20 received Ad26.COV2.S at low or high dose, single or two shots; several received placebo; per-sample allocation not given. After the first vaccine or placebo injection, samples were drawn on day 63. Boston provided a donor who was an adult aged 18-55 years. The assay was immunoSEQ multiplex PCR, and TCRdb's table has in-frame clones only and misses some. The table records approximately 300,000 clones, about 82% of them present only once. The sequencing here drew on peripheral blood, taken in a trial of Ad26.COV2.S vaccine versus placebo. This TCR derives from a person between 18 and 59 years old who received the Ad26.COV2.S COVID-19 vaccine or a placebo.

The CDR3 DNA sequence: TGTGCCAGCAGCTTGGTAGGGGAGAACACCGGGGAGCTGTTTTTT. Translating gives CASSLVGENTGELFF. This chain joins TRBV5-6 and TRBJ2-2; a possible D gene is TRBD1 (5 bases). Per the germline V gene, CDR1 is SGHDT and CDR2 is YYEEEE. V lost 0 bases, J lost 1 base, and 7 bases lay in between. The CDR3 is 15 amino acids.